This is a list of T cell receptor beta chains from one sample in a study of long-term antiretroviral therapy in people with HIV. Produced via immunoSEQ multiplex PCR; TCRdb's table is partial and in-frame only. The sample yields more than 20,000 clones, almost 85% seen once. The source material was unsorted PBMCs, sampled 0.5 years after starting antiretroviral therapy. The receptors derive from a man younger than 30 with HIV. The CDR3 runs from the conserved cysteine through the conserved F or W. A D gene is named only where the DNA matches it firmly. Size is stated for part of the rows, as once, few or many counts, or as a class when the clone is expanded.

size,D,J,V,DNA,CDR3
NA,TRBD1,TRBJ2-2,TRBV13,TGTGCCAGCAGCCTCGACAGGGTCCCCGGGGAGCTGTTTTTT,CASSLDRVPGELFF
NA,NA,TRBJ2-7,TRBV11-2,TGTGCCAGCAGCTCGGACAGCATCTACGAGCAGTACTTC,CASSSDSIYEQYF
NA,NA,TRBJ2-7,TRBV4-2,TGTGCCAGCAACCCGGAGGCAGGGAGTATGAACGAGCAGTACTTC,CASNPEAGSMNEQYF
NA,NA,TRBJ2-7,TRBV18,TGTGCCAGCTCACCACACAATCTTGAGCAGTACTTC,CASSPHNLEQYF
once,TRBD2,TRBJ2-5,TRBV2,TGTGCCAGCTTAAAGCGGGAGGAGGGAAGCCAGTACTTC,CASLKREEGSQYF
NA,TRBD1,TRBJ2-2,TRBV9,TGTGCCAGCAGCGTCCCCGGGACAGGGGCGGACACCGGGGAGCTGTTTTTT,CASSVPGTGADTGELFF
once,NA,TRBJ1-1,TRBV6-4,TGTGCCAGCAGTGACTCGAGAAGGGGGGGGGCGAGAGCTTTCTTT,CASSDSRRGGARAFF
NA,NA,TRBJ2-5,TRBV19,TGTGCCAGTAGCCGGGACTCCGAAGAGACCCAGTACTTC,CASSRDSEETQYF
NA,TRBD1,TRBJ2-3,TRBV4-1,TGCGCCAGCAGCCTTACAGGGGAAAGCACAGATACGCAGTATTTT,CASSLTGESTDTQYF
NA,NA,TRBJ2-3,TRBV28,TGTGCCAGCCTAAGGGTTTCCGGGACCCGAAAGACAGATACGCAGTATTTT,CASLRVSGTRKTDTQYF
NA,NA,TRBJ2-7,TRBV9,TGTGCCAGCAGCGTAGGGCCATTGGCGGGACGGACGAAGGACGAGCAGTACTTC,CASSVGPLAGRTKDEQYF
NA,TRBD2,TRBJ2-3,TRBV7-9,TGTGCCAGCAGCTCTGCCTTTACCCGGGGGGGCGGAGATACGCAGTATTTT,CASSSAFTRGGGDTQYF
NA,TRBD1,TRBJ1-1,TRBV9,TGTGCCAGCAGCTTGGGACAGTACAACACTGAAGCTTTCTTT,CASSLGQYNTEAFF
NA,NA,TRBJ2-1,TRBV18,TGTGCCAGCTCACCACTATCTAAGCCCGGCTACAATGAGCAGTTCTTC,CASSPLSKPGYNEQFF
once,NA,TRBJ2-7,TRBV6-6,TGTGCCAGCTCAGGGGAAACCTACGAGCAGTACTTC,CASSGETYEQYF
NA,NA,TRBJ1-2,TRBV7-2,TGTGCCAGCAGCTTAGAATCTAAGGGAGCCAGCTATGGCTACACCTTC,CASSLESKGASYGYTF
few,TRBD1,TRBJ2-7,TRBV28,TGTGCCAGCAGCAACCTACAGGGGATGGCGAACGAGCAGTACTTC,CASSNLQGMANEQYF
NA,TRBD2,TRBJ2-1,TRBV6-4,TGTGCCAGCAGTGAGACTAGCGGGGCGTACAATGAGCAGTTCTTC,CASSETSGAYNEQFF
NA,NA,TRBJ2-7,TRBV28,TGTGCCAGCAGTTTAGGGGGGATCTCCTACGAGCAGTACTTC,CASSLGGISYEQYF
NA,NA,TRBJ1-2,TRBV30,TGTGCCTGTCCCGGGAGCGAGGTTGGCTACACCTTC,CACPGSEVGYTF
few,NA,TRBJ2-3,TRBV7-9,TGTGCCAGCGGAGATACGCAGTATTTT,CASGDTQYF
few,NA,TRBJ1-2,TRBV5-6,TGTGCCAGCAGCCATCCAGGGAATTTGGATGGCTACACCTTC,CASSHPGNLDGYTF
NA,NA,TRBJ2-3,TRBV2,TGTGCCAGCCCCGGGACGCGGCAAGATACGCAGTATTTT,CASPGTRQDTQYF
NA,NA,TRBJ1-4,TRBV7-8,TGTGCCAGCAGCCAATATCCCCGGGACATCGAAGAAAAACTGTTTTTT,CASSQYPRDIEEKLFF
NA,TRBD1,TRBJ2-6,TRBV7-9,TGTGCCAGCAGTTTGAGCGGACAGGGGCCTACTGGGGCCAACGTCCTGACTTTC,CASSLSGQGPTGANVLTF
NA,TRBD2,TRBJ2-5,TRBV7-9,TGTGCCAGCAGCTTCCTAGCGGGCTCCCAAGAGACCCAGTACTTC,CASSFLAGSQETQYF
few,NA,TRBJ1-5,TRBV7-2,TGTGCCAGCAGCTCCAGTCGGGGGGCCAATCAGCCCCAGCATTTT,CASSSSRGANQPQHF